This T cell receptor (beta chain) was recovered during a study of cytomegalovirus exposure and HLA in healthy donors. A remark on this clone: Its specificity is unknown.

Whole-study findings and limits: It was reported that the classifier diagnosed cytomegalovirus status with high specificity and sensitivity in both the original and validation cohorts.

Here immunoSEQ multiplex PCR was the method, and the copy in TCRdb shows in-frame clones only, minus some. The sample lists 70,000 to 80,000 clones, less than 95% occurring once. Separation from the 666-subject first cohort characterized the roughly 130-subject validation cohort, to which the donors belonged. V gave up 5 bases and J gave up 2 bases; unmatched junction bases: 9. The CDR3 has 15 residues. Germline V gene sequence: CDR1 SEHNR, CDR2 FQNEAQ (reference sequence). The chain recombines TRBV7-9 with TRBJ2-7, with 7 bases identical to TRBD1. Sequenced sample: PBMCs. The TCR sequence derives from a woman aged 18-29 years in good health and CMV-seropositive. This CDR3 is CASSPRQGEAYEQYF. The CDR3 DNA follows: TGTGCCAGCAGCCCCAGACAGGGAGAAGCCTACGAGCAGTACTTC.